The 20 T cell receptor beta chains below were found in one sample sequenced in a study of OX40 agonist ivuxolimab in advanced cancers. Preparation of the library involved the immunoSEQ multiplex PCR assay. TCRdb's version of the immuneACCESS table is confined to in-frame rearrangements and falls short of the full clone set. An unresolved V gene accounts for under half of the shortfall where checked; the remainder is of unknown origin. The sample table records about 57,000 clones; 83% of these occur just once. Of the sample, over 3% is held by the ten largest clones. The sequencing used CD4+ or CD8+ T cells sorted from blood, collected in a trial of the OX40 agonist ivuxolimab. The receptor set was obtained from an adult with an advanced solid tumor such as melanoma, head and neck, liver or kidney cancer.

This chain connects TRBV7-8 to TRBJ2-3; D possibly matches TRBD1 or TRBD2 (5 bases each). This CDR3 is built from 16 residues. Trimming pared 5 bases from V and 4 bases from J, leaving 19 bases between. Germline V gene sequence: CDR1 SGHVS, CDR2 FQNEAQ. Here the CDR3 reads CASSPNPNLGADTQYF. CDR3 sequence (DNA): TGTGCCAGCAGCCCCAACCCGAACCTGGGGGCAGATACGCAGTATTTT.

V and J are TRBV27 and TRBJ2-3; D not resolved. In germline, CDR1 is MNHEY, CDR2 SMNVEV (reference sequence). V lost 2 bases and J lost 1, with 4 bases in between. The CDR3 contains 13 residues. The CDR3: CASSLRRTDTQYF. CDR3 in DNA: TGTGCCAGCAGTTTAAGGCGCACAGATACGCAGTATTTT.

The sample holds one count of this clone. The genes are TRBV9 and TRBJ1-2; D is ambiguous. V dropped 1 base and J dropped 2 bases, with 9 bases sitting between them. Germline V gives CDR1 SGDLS, CDR2 YYNGEE. The CDR3 is 14 amino acids. CDR3 in amino acids: CASSVLSGNYGYTF. As DNA, the CDR3 is TGTGCCAGCAGCGTATTGTCAGGCAACTATGGCTACACCTTC.

The chain joins TRBV28 to TRBJ1-5; the D is unclear. Germline V gene sequence: CDR1 MDHEN, CDR2 SYDVKM. The CDR3 covers 13 residues. V dropped 6 bases and J dropped 1 base, with 7 bases sitting between them. The DNA of the CDR3 is TGTGCCAGCAGGTGGGCAAGCAATCAGCCCCAGCATTTT. This sequence encodes CASRWASNQPQHF.

This rearrangement joins TRBV6-5 to TRBJ1-1; the D is unclear. This CDR3 has 13 amino acids. Germline CDR1 MNHEY, CDR2 SVGAGI. Deletions cut 6 bases from V and 2 bases from J, with 10 bases between. The CDR3, as DNA: TGTGCCAGCAGCGGATGGCTAAACACTGAAGCTTTCTTT. Translating gives CASSGWLNTEAFF.

The chain has TRBV7-9 and TRBJ2-5; TRBD2 is a possible D gene (6 bases). The length of the CDR3 is 14 residues. CDR1 and CDR2 (germline): SEHNR, FQNEAQ (reference sequence). V lost 8 bases to trimming and J lost 2 bases, with 15 bases between them. This CDR3 is CASGLWGGQETQYF. The CDR3 DNA is TGTGCCAGCGGGCTCTGGGGAGGACAAGAGACCCAGTACTTC. Looking up the rest from reference TRBV7-9 and TRBJ2-5 gives the full variable domain: DTGVSQNPRHKITKRGQNVTFRCDPISEHNRLYWYRQTLGQGPEFLTYFQNEAQLEKSRLLSDRFSAERPKGSFSTLEIQRTEQGDSAMYLCASGLWGGQETQYFGPGTRLLVL.

This chain's CDR3 is CASSLARDSSKETQYF. In nucleotides, the CDR3 is TGTGCCAGCAGCTTGGCTAGGGACAGTTCTAAAGAGACCCAGTACTTC. The J gene is TRBJ2-5, the V gene TRBV5-4, with 7 positions matching TRBD1. The CDR3 contains 16 residues. The germline gives CDR1 SGHNT, CDR2 YYREEE (reference sequence). The junction had 8 bases not matched to a gene; V was cut back by 0 bases and J by 3 bases.

This clone was counted only a few times. The chain joins TRBV6-5 to TRBJ1-2, with D possibly being TRBD1 (6 bases). There are 13 residues in the CDR3. Trimming took off 2 bases at V and 8 bases at J, with 12 bases between the two ends. Per germline, CDR1 MNHEY and CDR2 SVGAGI. In DNA form, the CDR3 reads TGTGCCAGCAGTTACGGGGGGCTCAGAGGCTACACCTTC. Encoded protein: CASSYGGLRGYTF.

This clone was seen more than once but under ten times. The chain has TRBV6-1 and TRBJ1-5; 8 bases align to TRBD1. V trimming: 1 base; J trimming: 6 bases; junction bases outside the gene matches: 2. Germline V CDR1 and CDR2: MNHNS, SASEGT. This CDR3 spans 14 amino acids. The CDR3 coding sequence is TGTGCCAGCAGTGAAGGGACAGGGCGTCAGCCCCAGCATTTT. Translation gives CASSEGTGRQPQHF.

This chain uses TRBV4-2 with TRBJ1-2, with TRBD1 as a possible D gene (5 bases). V was cut by 0 bases and J by 1 base, with 12 bases left in between. The CDR3 is 16 residues long. Germline assignment: CDR1 LGHNA and CDR2 YNFKEQ. CDR3 DNA: TGTGCCAGCAGCCAAGATGGAGACAGACTTAACTATGGCTACACCTTC. This sequence encodes CASSQDGDRLNYGYTF.

The chain combines TRBV5-1 with TRBJ2-3, with D possibly being TRBD1 (5 bases). V lost 1 base and J 4 bases, leaving 13 bases between the germline ends. The CDR3 runs to 15 residues. The V gene's germline CDR1 is SGHRS and CDR2 YFSETQ. For the CDR3, the DNA is TGCGCCAGCAGCTTGTGGGGCGCGTTCTCAGATACGCAGTATTTT. This codes for CASSLWGAFSDTQYF.

The rearrangement joins TRBV6-6 to TRBJ1-1, with D hard to call. CDR3 length equals 11 residues. Germline CDR1 reads MNHNY; CDR2 reads SVGAGI (reference sequence). V lost 2 bases to trimming and J lost 11 bases, with 9 bases between them. The CDR3 DNA sequence: TGTGCCAGCAGTTACGTGGGGAAGGCTTTCTTT. Amino acids: CASSYVGKAFF.

A remark on this clone: Its ends do not fully match the called genes, so a read error is possible. The chain is built from TRBV2 and TRBJ2-7; the match to TRBD2 covers 7 bases. CDR1 and CDR2 from the germline V gene are SNHLY and FYNNEI. The CDR3 has 13 residues. The chain's CDR3 is CASMGEGSSEQYF. The CDR3 DNA follows: TGTGCCAGCATGGGGGAGGGCTCCTCCGAGCAGTACTTC.

The chain employs TRBV5-1 and TRBJ2-2, with D possibly being TRBD1 (6 bases). Germline CDR1 and CDR2: SGHRS and YFSETQ. This CDR3 is built from 16 residues. The V gene lost 0 bases and the J gene lost 1 base, with 10 bases spanning the gap. The CDR3 protein is CASSLVGTQNTGELFF. CDR3 coding DNA: TGCGCCAGCAGCTTGGTAGGGACACAGAACACCGGGGAGCTGTTTTTT.

As regards this clone: The sample carries other DNA sequences with the same CDR3. In DNA form, the CDR3 reads TGTGCCAGCAGTGACGGGACAGCAAACACTGAAGCTTTCTTT. This encodes CASSDGTANTEAFF. This sequence joins TRBV6-6 and TRBJ1-1; TRBD1 matches 7 bases. Trimming took 5 bases from V and 2 from J; bases not matched to a gene: 5. Germline CDR1 reads MNHNY; CDR2 reads SVGAGI (reference sequence). CDR3 size: 14 residues.

The chain uses TRBV6-1 and TRBJ1-1, with TRBD1 identical over 11 bases. Germline assignment: CDR1 MNHNS and CDR2 SASEGT. CDR3 length equals 14 residues. V trimming: 7 bases; J trimming: 6 bases; junction bases outside the gene matches: 7. CDR3: CASTGTGGGPEAFF. CDR3 bases: TGTGCCAGCACCGGGACAGGGGGGGGCCCTGAAGCTTTCTTT.

This clone was counted a few times. The chain carries TRBV6-5 and TRBJ1-2; TRBD1 matches 8 bases. CDR1 MNHEY and CDR2 SVGAGI come from the germline V gene. The CDR3 sequence is 13 residues long. Unmatched junction bases numbered 8, after V lost 6 bases and J lost 8 bases. CDR3 loop: CASSRTGRGGYTF. The CDR3 nucleotides are TGTGCCAGCAGCCGGACAGGGCGAGGCGGCTACACCTTC.

The rearrangement uses TRBV7-9 and TRBJ1-3; TRBD1 matches 11 bases. Germline V CDR1 and CDR2: SEHNR, FQNEAQ (reference sequence). CDR3 length: 14 amino acids. With 3 bases clipped from V and 6 bases from J, the junction kept 1 base outside the gene matches. CDR3 bases: TGTGCCAGCAGCTTGGGACAGGGGGAAAACACCATATATTTT. Translation gives CASSLGQGENTIYF.

V gene TRBV27 combines with J gene TRBJ2-7, with 7 bases matching TRBD1. Germline loops: CDR1 MNHEY, CDR2 SMNVEV (reference sequence). This CDR3 has 14 residues. V lost 3 bases, J lost 0 bases, and 2 bases stayed unmatched. The CDR3 sequence is CASSFDRASYEQYF. The CDR3 DNA sequence: TGTGCCAGCAGTTTTGACAGGGCCTCCTACGAGCAGTACTTC.

This chain uses TRBV20-1 with TRBJ1-1; D gene unclear. Germline V CDR1 and CDR2: DFQATT, SNEGSKA (reference sequence). This CDR3 has 10 amino acids. V was cut by 6 bases and J by 1 base, with 3 bases left in between. In DNA, the CDR3 is TGCAGTGCCGGGAACACTGAAGCTTTCTTT. Protein: CSAGNTEAFF.